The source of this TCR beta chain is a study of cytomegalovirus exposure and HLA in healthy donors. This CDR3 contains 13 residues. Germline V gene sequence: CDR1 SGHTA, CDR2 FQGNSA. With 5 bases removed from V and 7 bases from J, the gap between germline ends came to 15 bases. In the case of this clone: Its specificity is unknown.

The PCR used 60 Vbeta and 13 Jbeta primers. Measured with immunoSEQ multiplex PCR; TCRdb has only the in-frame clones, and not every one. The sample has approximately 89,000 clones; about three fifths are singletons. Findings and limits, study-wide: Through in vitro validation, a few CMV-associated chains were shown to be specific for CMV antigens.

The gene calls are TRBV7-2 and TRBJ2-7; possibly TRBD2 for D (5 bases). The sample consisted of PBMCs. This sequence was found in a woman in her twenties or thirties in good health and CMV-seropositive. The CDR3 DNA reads TGTGCCAGCAGCCCCGGAGGCCCGGGGGAGCAGTACTTC. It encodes CASSPGGPGEQYF.